This entry concerns a single T cell receptor beta chain. Its antigen is not identified. The sample is drawn from a study of T cell responses to AZD1222 COVID-19 vaccine. About the research overall: Some second doses came at about 4 weeks and others at about 12 weeks; these were pooled. Study-wide results and caveats: At baseline, just five to seven AZD1222 recipients tested seropositive. Donors were chiefly white British, with a greater number of females, and clonal diversity was perhaps underestimated. Spike-specific TCR depth and breadth grew after two AZD1222 doses.

Some clones are missing from TCRdb's copy, which holds only in-frame ones; the method was immunoSEQ multiplex PCR. The sample comprises over 150,000 clones, about nine tenths of which are singletons, and under 20% rests with the top ten. The CDR3 runs 15 residues. The germline V and J ends were trimmed by 1 base and 3 bases, with 13 bases remaining between them. Per the germline V gene, CDR1 is LGHNT and CDR2 is FRNRAP. This sequence joins TRBV12-5 and TRBJ2-7; weak D call: TRBD1 (7 bases). This specimen was peripheral blood, taken on day 0 of AZD1222 vaccination. This sequence was found in an adult in good health. The CDR3 sequence: CASGLGRGVGYEQYF. DNA for the CDR3: TGTGCTAGTGGTTTGGGCAGGGGGGTCGGCTACGAGCAGTACTTC.